Presented here are 18 T cell receptor beta chains from one specimen sequenced in a study of beta chain features in type 1 diabetes. Expressed TCRB transcripts were sequenced because the entire RNA isolate underwent reverse transcription. The table came from immunoSEQ multiplex PCR; TCRdb's copy has only in-frame clones and leaves some out. The repertoire consists of a few hundred thousand clones, with approximately 30% occurring once and the leading ten covering around 0.065%. The specimen was naive CD4+ T cells from blood. The receptors shown here come from a man younger than 35 in good health.

This clone was observed a few times. The V gene is TRBV19, the J gene TRBJ2-1; TRBD2 matches 12 bases. Germline CDR1 and CDR2: LNHDA and SQIVND (reference sequence). The CDR3 runs to 13 residues. V gave up 5 bases and J gave up 13 bases; unmatched junction bases: 6. The DNA for the CDR3 is TGTGCCAGTAGTGCGGGACTAGCGGGTCTACAGTTCTTC. It encodes CASSAGLAGLQFF.

V is TRBV14 and J is TRBJ1-1; no definite D call. V lost 4 bases and J lost 2, with 11 bases in between. The germline V gene has CDR1 SGHDN and CDR2 FVKESK. The length of the CDR3 is 14 residues. CDR3 nucleotide sequence: TGTGCCAGCAGCCTTTGGACCTCCAACACTGAAGCTTTCTTT. Translated: CASSLWTSNTEAFF. Using reference TRBV14 and TRBJ1-1 for the parts outside the CDR3, the full variable domain is EAGVTQFPSHSVIEKGQTVTLRCDPISGHDNLYWYRRVMGKEIKFLLHFVKESKQDESGMPNNRFLAERTGGTYSTLKVQPAELEDSGVYFCASSLWTSNTEAFFGQGTRLTVV.

This clone has just a few counts. The CDR3: CATYARGLGNEQFF. Written as DNA, the CDR3 is TGTGCCACCTACGCTCGGGGTTTAGGGAATGAGCAGTTCTTC. The chain links TRBV7-2 to TRBJ2-1; TRBD2 is a possible D gene (5 bases). Germline CDR1 and CDR2: SGHTA and FQGNSA. CDR3 length: 14 residues. The germline V and J ends were trimmed by 10 bases and 7 bases, with 20 bases remaining between them. The whole variable domain, filled in from reference TRBV7-2 and TRBJ2-1, reads GAGVSQSPSNKVTEKGKDVELRCDPISGHTALYWYRQSLGQGLEFLIYFQGNSAPDKSGLPSDRFSAERTGGSVSTLTIQRTQQEDSAVYLCATYARGLGNEQFFGPGTRLTVL.

This chain uses TRBV11-2 with TRBJ2-3; 9 nucleotides align to TRBD2. V dropped 6 bases and J dropped 2; count of bases not matched to a gene: 9. The CDR3 runs to 16 residues. The germline gives CDR1 SGHAT, CDR2 FQNNGV. The CDR3 sequence: CASRGTSGWDTDTQYF. CDR3 bases: TGTGCCAGCAGGGGTACTAGCGGGTGGGACACAGATACGCAGTATTTT. Combining the CDR3 with reference TRBV11-2 and TRBJ2-3 gives the whole variable domain EAGVAQSPRYKIIEKRQSVAFWCNPISGHATLYWYQQILGQGPKLLIQFQNNGVVDDSQLPKDRFSAERLKGVDSTLKIQPAKLEDSAVYLCASRGTSGWDTDTQYFGPGTRLTVL.

This clone was counted only a few times. The chain joins TRBV28 to TRBJ2-1, with a possible D match to TRBD1 (6 bases). From germline, CDR1 is MDHEN and CDR2 SYDVKM. The CDR3 consists of 16 residues. Between the trimmed V and J ends, which lost 4 bases and 4 bases, there was a span of 17 bases. The DNA for the CDR3 is TGTGCCAGCAGTTCCCCCTCGGGACAAGGTTACAATGAGCAGTTCTTC. Its translation: CASSSPSGQGYNEQFF.

As regards this clone: The sample has other DNA sequences that encode this CDR3 too. The chain links TRBV9 to TRBJ2-1, with 11 bases identical to TRBD2. Germline lookup yields CDR1 SGDLS and CDR2 YYNGEE. The CDR3 is 14 amino acids. V gave up 4 bases and J gave up 4 bases; unmatched junction bases: 1. CDR3 sequence: CASSRTSGYNEQFF. The CDR3, as DNA: TGTGCCAGCAGCAGGACTAGCGGGTACAATGAGCAGTTCTTC.

This chain connects TRBV7-9 to TRBJ2-2; possibly TRBD2 for D (5 bases). Trimming removed 5 bases from V and 3 bases from J, with 13 bases in between. This CDR3 comprises 15 residues. Germline V gives CDR1 SEHNR, CDR2 FQNEAQ (reference sequence). This chain's CDR3 is CASSPPSGYTGELFF. CDR3 bases: TGTGCCAGCAGCCCCCCCTCGGGGTACACCGGGGAGCTGTTTTTT.

The rearrangement joins TRBV7-2 to TRBJ2-1; D might be TRBD2 (6 bases). V was trimmed by 5 bases and J by 3 bases, leaving 11 bases between them. CDR3 length: 14 residues. Germline CDR1 is SGHTA and CDR2 is FQGNSA. CDR3 sequence reads: CASSPRGIYNEQFF. The CDR3 DNA reads TGTGCCAGCAGCCCGCGCGGGATCTACAATGAGCAGTTCTTC. The variable domain in full, with the rest retrieved from reference TRBV7-2 and TRBJ2-1, is GAGVSQSPSNKVTEKGKDVELRCDPISGHTALYWYRQSLGQGLEFLIYFQGNSAPDKSGLPSDRFSAERTGGSVSTLTIQRTQQEDSAVYLCASSPRGIYNEQFFGPGTRLTVL.

The V call is TRBV15, the J call TRBJ2-5; D is perhaps TRBD2 (6 bases). V lost 0 bases and J 3 bases, leaving 14 bases between the germline ends. The length of the CDR3 is 16 residues. CDR1 LNHNV and CDR2 YYDKDF come from the germline V gene (reference sequence). CDR3 loop: CATSREGGEMEETQYF. The CDR3 region has the DNA TGTGCCACCAGCAGAGAAGGAGGGGAGATGGAAGAGACCCAGTACTTC.

The chain links TRBV5-4 to TRBJ2-1, with no clear D. The CDR3 has 16 residues. Trimming took 0 bases from V and 0 from J, leaving 10 bases between them. Looked up from germline, CDR1 is SGHNT and CDR2 is YYREEE (reference sequence). The CDR3 protein is CASSLDSASSYNEQFF. The CDR3 DNA sequence: TGTGCCAGCAGCTTGGACTCTGCCAGCTCCTACAATGAGCAGTTCTTC.

This clone has more than one count but fewer than ten. The chain recombines TRBV28 with TRBJ2-5; a weak D match, TRBD2 (6 bases). This CDR3 contains 13 residues. Germline V lookup: CDR1 MDHEN, CDR2 SYDVKM. Trimming pared 6 bases from V and 1 base from J, leaving 9 bases between. The CDR3 here is CASSRGGQETQYF. CDR3 DNA sequence: TGTGCCAGCAGCCGGGGAGGCCAAGAGACCCAGTACTTC.

This clone was observed a few times. V is TRBV19 and J is TRBJ2-7; possibly TRBD2 for D (5 bases). This CDR3 has 15 amino acids. Germline V gene sequence: CDR1 LNHDA, CDR2 SQIVND (reference sequence). Trimming took 0 bases from V and 1 from J, leaving 10 bases between them. CDR3 amino acids: CASSIDLSGSYEQYF. The DNA of the CDR3 is TGTGCCAGTAGTATAGATCTATCGGGATCCTACGAGCAGTACTTC.

This chain joins TRBV2 and TRBJ2-1; the match to TRBD2 covers 7 bases. The CDR3 consists of 14 residues. The junction had 6 bases not matched to a gene; V was cut back by 6 bases and J by 4 bases. Germline CDR1 SNHLY, CDR2 FYNNEI. CDR3 region: CASRRLSGYNEQFF. The CDR3 DNA follows: TGTGCCAGCAGGCGACTTAGCGGGTACAATGAGCAGTTCTTC.

In its sample, this clone was seen a few times. The V gene is TRBV6-5, the J gene TRBJ2-1; TRBD2 might be the D (6 bases). The V end was cut by 6 bases, the J end by 4 bases, with 10 bases between. The CDR3 has 13 residues. The germline gives CDR1 MNHEY, CDR2 SVGAGI. CDR3 in DNA: TGTGCCAGCAGCCCGGAGGGGTACAATGAGCAGTTCTTC. It codes for CASSPEGYNEQFF.

The chain is built from TRBV30 and TRBJ1-4; TRBD1 is a possible D gene (5 bases). Trimming took 0 bases from V and 8 from J, leaving 10 bases between them. CDR1 is GTSNPN, CDR2 SVGIG, per germline (reference sequence). This CDR3 spans 13 amino acids. For the CDR3, the DNA is TGTGCCTGGAGTGTTCCCGGGGCCGAAAAACTGTTTTTT. The encoded protein is CAWSVPGAEKLFF. Drawing the rest from reference TRBV30 and TRBJ1-4, the complete variable domain is SQTIHQWPATLVQPVGSPLSLECTVEGTSNPNLYWYRQAAGRGLQLLFYSVGIGQISSEVPQNLSASRPQDRQFILSSKKLLLSDSGFYLCAWSVPGAEKLFFGSGTQLSVL.

This clone was recorded a few times. The chain links TRBV7-3 to TRBJ2-3, with 13 positions matching TRBD2. Germline V lookup: CDR1 SGHTA, CDR2 FQGTGA. This CDR3 has 16 residues. The junction had 4 bases not matched to a gene; V was cut back by 4 bases and J by 3 bases. CDR3 nucleotides: TGTGCCAGCAGCTCTCGGACTAGCGGGAGTACAGATACGCAGTATTTT. Amino acids: CASSSRTSGSTDTQYF.

This clone was observed a few times. The chain recombines TRBV15 with TRBJ2-3; TRBD1 is a possible D gene (6 bases). The germline CDR1 and CDR2 sequences are LNHNV and YYDKDF (reference sequence). The germline V and J ends were trimmed by 5 bases and 4 bases, with 13 bases remaining between them. The CDR3 runs 14 residues. The CDR3 here is CATSGGQMPDTQYF. CDR3 nucleotide sequence: TGTGCCACCAGCGGAGGACAGATGCCAGATACGCAGTATTTT.

There are a few counts of this clone. This rearrangement joins TRBV5-6 to TRBJ2-4; D may correspond to TRBD1 or TRBD2 (5 bases each). V was pared by 7 bases and J by 5 bases, with 10 bases between. The CDR3 covers 12 residues. Germline V gives CDR1 SGHDT, CDR2 YYEEEE. The CDR3 is CASALGENIQYF. CDR3 bases: TGTGCCAGCGCCCTGGGGGAAAACATTCAGTACTTC.